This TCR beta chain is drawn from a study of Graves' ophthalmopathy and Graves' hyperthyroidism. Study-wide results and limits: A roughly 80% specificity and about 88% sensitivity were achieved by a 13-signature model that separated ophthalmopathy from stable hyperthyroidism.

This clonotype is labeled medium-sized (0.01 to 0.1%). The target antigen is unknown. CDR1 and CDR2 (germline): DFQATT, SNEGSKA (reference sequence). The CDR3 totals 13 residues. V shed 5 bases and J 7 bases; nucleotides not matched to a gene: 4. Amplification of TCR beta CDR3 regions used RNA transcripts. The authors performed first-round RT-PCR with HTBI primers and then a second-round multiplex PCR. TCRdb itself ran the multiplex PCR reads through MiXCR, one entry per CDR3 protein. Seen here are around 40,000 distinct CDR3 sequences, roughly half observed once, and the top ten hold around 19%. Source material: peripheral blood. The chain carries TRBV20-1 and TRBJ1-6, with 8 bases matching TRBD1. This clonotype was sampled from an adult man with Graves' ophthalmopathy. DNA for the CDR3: TGCAGTGCTTTTGGACAGGGCAATTCACCCCTCCACTTT. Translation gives CSAFGQGNSPLHF.